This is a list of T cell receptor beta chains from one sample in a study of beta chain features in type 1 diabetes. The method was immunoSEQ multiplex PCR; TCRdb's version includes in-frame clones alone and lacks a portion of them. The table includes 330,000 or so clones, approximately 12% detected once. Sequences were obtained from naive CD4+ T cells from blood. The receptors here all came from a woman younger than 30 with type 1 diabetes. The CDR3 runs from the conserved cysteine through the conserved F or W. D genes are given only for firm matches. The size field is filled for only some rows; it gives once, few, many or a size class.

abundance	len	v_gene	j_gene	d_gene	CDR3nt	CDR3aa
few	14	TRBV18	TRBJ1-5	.	TGTGCCAGCTCACCAAGGCGGAACAATCAGCCCCAGCATTTT	CASSPRRNNQPQHF
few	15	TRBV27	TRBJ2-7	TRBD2	TGTGCCAGCACCCCGGGGGGAAAGGGCTACTACGAGCAGTACTTC	CASTPGGKGYYEQYF
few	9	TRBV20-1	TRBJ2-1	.	TGCAGTGCTAGCGGGGGAGGGTTCTTC	CSASGGGFF
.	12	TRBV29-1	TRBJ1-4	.	TGCAGCGTTGGGGACTTTAATGAAAAACTGTTTTTT	CSVGDFNEKLFF
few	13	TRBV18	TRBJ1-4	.	TGTGCCAGCTCACCACGGACAGATGAAAAACTGTTTTTT	CASSPRTDEKLFF
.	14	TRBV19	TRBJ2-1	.	TGTGCCAGTAGTATTTGGGGACATTACAATGAGCAGTTCTTC	CASSIWGHYNEQFF
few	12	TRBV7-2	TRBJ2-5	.	TGTGCCAGCAGCCCGGGCCAAGAGACCCAGTACTTC	CASSPGQETQYF
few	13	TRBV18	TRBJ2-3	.	TGTGCCAGCTCACCGCCGATTTTGCCAGCGCAGTATTTT	CASSPPILPAQYF
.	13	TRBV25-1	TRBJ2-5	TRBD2	TGTGCCAGCAGTTTACCGGGGGGAGCGACCCAGTACTTC	CASSLPGGATQYF
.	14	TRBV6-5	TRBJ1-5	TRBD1	TGTGCCAGCAGACCAACAGGGGCCAATCAGCCCCAGCATTTT	CASRPTGANQPQHF
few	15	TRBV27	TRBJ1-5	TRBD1	TGTGCCAGCAGTTTGGGGACAGGGGGCAGTCAGCCCCAGCATTTT	CASSLGTGGSQPQHF
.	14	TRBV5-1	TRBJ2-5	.	TGCGCCAGCAGCCTCGGACTCAGCGGGGAGACCCAGTACTTC	CASSLGLSGETQYF
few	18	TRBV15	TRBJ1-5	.	TGTGCCACCAGCAGAGATGGGCATACAGCGGGTTTCAATCAGCCCCAGCATTTT	CATSRDGHTAGFNQPQHF
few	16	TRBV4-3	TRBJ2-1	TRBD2	TGCGCCAGCAGCCAAGGCGGGAGGGCCTACGGCAATGAGCAGTTCTTC	CASSQGGRAYGNEQFF
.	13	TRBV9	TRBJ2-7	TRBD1	TGTGCCAGCAGCCCGGGACAGGGCAACGAGCAGTACTTC	CASSPGQGNEQYF
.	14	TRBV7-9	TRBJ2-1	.	TGTGCCAGCAGCTATTCCAGCTCCTACAATGAGCAGTTCTTC	CASSYSSSYNEQFF
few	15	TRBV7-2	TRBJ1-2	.	TGTGCCAGCAGCTTAGAAGGTCTCAGACTCTATGGCTACACCTTC	CASSLEGLRLYGYTF
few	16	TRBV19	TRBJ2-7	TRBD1	TGTGCCAGTAGCATGCTTGTGGGACAGGGGGCCTACGAGCAGTACTTC	CASSMLVGQGAYEQYF
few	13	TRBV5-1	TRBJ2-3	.	TGCGCCAGCAGCCCCGTAGCCAGAGATACGCAGTATTTT	CASSPVARDTQYF
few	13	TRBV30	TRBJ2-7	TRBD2	TGTGCCTCACAAGCGGGATCCAACTACGAGCAGTACTTC	CASQAGSNYEQYF
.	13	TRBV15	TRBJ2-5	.	TGTGCCACCAGCAGAGATCTGCGAGAGACCCAGTACTTC	CATSRDLRETQYF
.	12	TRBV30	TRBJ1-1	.	TGTGCCTGGAGCGCAACAGGGACTGAAGCTTTCTTT	CAWSATGTEAFF
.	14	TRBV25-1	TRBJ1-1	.	TGTGCCAGCAGCCAGACAGGACTGAACACTGAAGCTTTCTTT	CASSQTGLNTEAFF
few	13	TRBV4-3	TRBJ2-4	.	TGCGCCAGCAGCCAAGAGTCGAGGAACATTCAGTACTTC	CASSQESRNIQYF
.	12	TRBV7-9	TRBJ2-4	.	TGTGCCAGCAGCCCAGGGGGGTCTATTCAGTACTTC	CASSPGGSIQYF
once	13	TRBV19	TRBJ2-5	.	TGTGCCAGTAGTATAGCTGGAGCTGAGACCCAGTACTTC	CASSIAGAETQYF
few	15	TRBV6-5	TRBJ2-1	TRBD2	TGTGCCAGCAGCCCGGCGGGACTAGGGGACAATGAGCAGTTCTTC	CASSPAGLGDNEQFF